This is a list of T cell receptor beta chains from one sample in a study of blood T cell repertoires in COVID-19. TCRdb's table, derived via immunoSEQ multiplex PCR, lists solely in-frame clones and lacks some. The sample includes approximately 200,000 clones, approximately 88% of them seen just once. What was sequenced was PBMCs or T cells enriched from blood (not recorded which). The receptors originated from a woman in her thirties who had been exposed to COVID-19. Each CDR3 is given with its conserved first and last residue.

j_gene: TRBJ1-2
v_gene: TRBV2
CDR3aa: CAGGDGNYGYTF

j_gene: TRBJ2-5
v_gene: TRBV19
CDR3aa: CASRLTGGETQYF

j_gene: TRBJ2-3
v_gene: TRBV13
CDR3aa: CASSLNPSGMRVPQYF

j_gene: TRBJ1-1
v_gene: TRBV7-9
CDR3aa: CASSKTGGRTEAFF

j_gene: TRBJ2-3
v_gene: TRBV5-1
CDR3aa: CASSLTGNPDTQYF

j_gene: TRBJ2-3
v_gene: TRBV9
CDR3aa: CASSMDRGTDTQYF

j_gene: TRBJ2-1
v_gene: TRBV7-7
CDR3aa: CASSPRDSYNEQFF

j_gene: TRBJ1-1
v_gene: TRBV27
CDR3aa: CASSLNRVYGTEAFF

j_gene: TRBJ2-2
v_gene: TRBV7-3
CDR3aa: CASSPFGRGTGELFF

j_gene: TRBJ2-7
v_gene: TRBV10-3
CDR3aa: CATGGLADYEQYF

j_gene: TRBJ2-1
v_gene: TRBV4-1
CDR3aa: CASSQDPLANEQFF

j_gene: TRBJ2-1
v_gene: TRBV5-1
CDR3aa: CASSLVLAGSSYNEQFF

j_gene: TRBJ1-2
v_gene: TRBV5-1
CDR3aa: CASTISNRDQGSYTF

j_gene: TRBJ2-3
v_gene: TRBV12-3/TRBV12-4
CDR3aa: CASSLRTDTQYF

j_gene: TRBJ1-5
v_gene: TRBV6-1
CDR3aa: CASSATFRISGVYQPQHF

j_gene: TRBJ2-1
v_gene: TRBV24-1
CDR3aa: CATSDFSGNEQFF

j_gene: TRBJ1-4
v_gene: TRBV19
CDR3aa: CASSSDRGPRAKLFF

j_gene: TRBJ2-1
v_gene: TRBV29-1
CDR3aa: CMTTSGGNEQFF

j_gene: TRBJ1-1
v_gene: TRBV7-9
CDR3aa: CASSFPGTEAFF

j_gene: TRBJ1-1
v_gene: TRBV7-9
CDR3aa: CASSSGTGPRIRNEAFF

j_gene: TRBJ1-5
v_gene: TRBV18
CDR3aa: CASSLQGGRQPQHF

j_gene: TRBJ1-2
v_gene: TRBV27
CDR3aa: CASRGLYGYTF

j_gene: TRBJ2-3
v_gene: TRBV27
CDR3aa: CASNGGASTDTQYF

j_gene: TRBJ2-7
v_gene: TRBV7-9
CDR3aa: CASSPKRGEQYF

j_gene: TRBJ2-1
v_gene: TRBV15
CDR3aa: CATSRGPGLAGGNEQFF

j_gene: TRBJ1-5
v_gene: TRBV5-6
CDR3aa: CASSLGQGGYSNQPQHF

j_gene: TRBJ2-1
v_gene: TRBV4-2
CDR3aa: CASSQERLAGVLDEQFF

j_gene: TRBJ2-1
v_gene: TRBV28
CDR3aa: CASGYGYNEQFF

j_gene: TRBJ2-1
v_gene: TRBV6-5
CDR3aa: CASGPGFNEQFF

j_gene: TRBJ1-2
v_gene: TRBV4-2
CDR3aa: CASSQEWSQGPYGYTF

j_gene: TRBJ1-4
v_gene: TRBV14
CDR3aa: CASSQDRATNEKLFF

j_gene: TRBJ1-2
v_gene: TRBV28
CDR3aa: CASSLSAGNYGYTF

j_gene: TRBJ2-7
v_gene: TRBV27
CDR3aa: CASSTQGMRDYEQYF

j_gene: TRBJ1-5
v_gene: TRBV5-6
CDR3aa: CASSFGATNQPQHF

j_gene: TRBJ1-1
v_gene: TRBV13
CDR3aa: CASSIRDTEAFF

j_gene: TRBJ1-3
v_gene: TRBV6-6
CDR3aa: CASSRARGNTIYF

j_gene: TRBJ2-5
v_gene: TRBV5-1
CDR3aa: CASSFWGTAQETQYF

j_gene: TRBJ1-2
v_gene: TRBV5-1
CDR3aa: CASSPWGQLGYGYTF

j_gene: TRBJ2-5
v_gene: TRBV4-1
CDR3aa: CASSQGQGVETQYF

j_gene: TRBJ2-3
v_gene: TRBV27
CDR3aa: CASSITRVTDTQYF

j_gene: TRBJ2-1
v_gene: TRBV5-1
CDR3aa: CASAPKGLAGGQLMNEQFF

j_gene: TRBJ2-5
v_gene: TRBV3-1/TRBV3-2
CDR3aa: CASSHDLAGGKETQYF

j_gene: TRBJ2-3
v_gene: TRBV7-6
CDR3aa: CASSARTSGRLTDTQYF

j_gene: TRBJ1-1
v_gene: TRBV2
CDR3aa: CASRWRGQGPNTEAFF

j_gene: TRBJ1-3
v_gene: TRBV27
CDR3aa: CASSLRGEAGNTIYF

j_gene: TRBJ2-1
v_gene: TRBV29-1
CDR3aa: CSAADRYNEQFF

j_gene: TRBJ2-1
v_gene: TRBV3-1/TRBV3-2
CDR3aa: CASSDSSGNYNEQFF

j_gene: TRBJ2-1
v_gene: TRBV5-4
CDR3aa: CASSWGTGGVNEQFF

j_gene: TRBJ2-7
v_gene: TRBV29-1
CDR3aa: CSVEWQANEQYF

j_gene: TRBJ2-1
v_gene: TRBV10-3
CDR3aa: CAITTSYNEQFF